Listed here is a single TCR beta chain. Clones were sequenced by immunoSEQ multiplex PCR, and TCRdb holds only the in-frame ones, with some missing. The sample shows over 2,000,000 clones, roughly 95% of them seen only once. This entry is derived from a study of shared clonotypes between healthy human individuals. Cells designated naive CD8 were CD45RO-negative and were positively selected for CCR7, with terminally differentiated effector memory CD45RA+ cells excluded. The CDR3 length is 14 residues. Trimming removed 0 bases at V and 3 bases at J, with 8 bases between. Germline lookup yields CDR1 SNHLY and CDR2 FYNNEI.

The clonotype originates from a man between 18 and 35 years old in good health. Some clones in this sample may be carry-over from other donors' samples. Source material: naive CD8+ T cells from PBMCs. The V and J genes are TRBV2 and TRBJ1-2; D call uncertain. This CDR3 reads CASSEALDYYGYTF. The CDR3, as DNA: TGTGCCAGCAGTGAAGCGCTAGATTACTATGGCTACACCTTC.